This TCR beta chain was recovered during a study of T cell responses to AZD1222 COVID-19 vaccine. The study's findings and limits: Nearly half of spike-specific TCRs reportedly target unmutated variant regions. Most donors were white British and more were female, and clonal diversity was possibly underestimated.

Assay used: immunoSEQ multiplex PCR; TCRdb lists only in-frame clones, some missing. The data hold some 49,000 clones, with roughly 80% observed a single time. Trimming shortened V by 4 bases and J by 5 bases, and 4 bases separated the two germline ends. The CDR3 length is 11 residues. From germline, CDR1 is SNHLY and CDR2 FYNNEI. About this clone: Antigen: not known.

This receptor was taken from an adult in good health. The input for sequencing was peripheral blood, taken on day 0 of AZD1222 vaccination. The rearrangement links TRBV2 to TRBJ2-3; D is undetermined. CDR3 sequence: CASSGEDTQYF. CDR3 nucleotide sequence: TGTGCCAGCAGTGGTGAAGATACGCAGTATTTT.